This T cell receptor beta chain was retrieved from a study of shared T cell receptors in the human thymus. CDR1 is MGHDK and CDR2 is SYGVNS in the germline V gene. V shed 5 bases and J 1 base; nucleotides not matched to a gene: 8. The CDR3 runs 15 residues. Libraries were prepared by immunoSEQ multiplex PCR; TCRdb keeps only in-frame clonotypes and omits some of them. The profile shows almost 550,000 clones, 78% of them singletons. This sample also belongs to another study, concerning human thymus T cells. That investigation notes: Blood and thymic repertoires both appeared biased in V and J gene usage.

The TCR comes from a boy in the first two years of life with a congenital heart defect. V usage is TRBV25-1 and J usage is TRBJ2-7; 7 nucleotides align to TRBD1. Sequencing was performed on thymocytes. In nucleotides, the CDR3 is TGTGCCAGCAGTTCCGACAGGGCGGCGTCCTACGAGCAGTACTTC. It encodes CASSSDRAASYEQYF.